This T cell receptor (beta chain) emerged from a study of blood T cell repertoires in COVID-19. On the study more broadly: The cDNA or gDNA used as material had been derived from T cells, B-cell-depleted T cells, or PBMCs.

Under the authors' procedure: How many nucleated cells were present was estimated from reference gene primer amplification. Sequencing used immunoSEQ multiplex PCR; TCRdb keeps in-frame clones, though not all of them. The DNA was the basis for D and trimming; V, J and clone size are from that table. The sample yields 200,000 or so clones, about 88% seen once. Germline V gene data show CDR1 as SGHDT and CDR2 as YYEEEE. J was trimmed by 0 bases and V by 1 base; bases with no gene match: 5. CDR3 size: 16 residues. Seattle patients were enrolled while actively infected and followed longitudinally. Sequencing was performed on peripheral blood. This TCR was recovered from a man in his fifties with COVID-19, enrolled during active disease. V usage is TRBV5-6 and J usage is TRBJ2-3; the match to TRBD1 covers 7 bases. The CDR3 here is CASSLLGQTSTDTQYF. The CDR3 DNA follows: TGTGCCAGCAGCTTGTTGGGACAGACTAGCACAGATACGCAGTATTTT.